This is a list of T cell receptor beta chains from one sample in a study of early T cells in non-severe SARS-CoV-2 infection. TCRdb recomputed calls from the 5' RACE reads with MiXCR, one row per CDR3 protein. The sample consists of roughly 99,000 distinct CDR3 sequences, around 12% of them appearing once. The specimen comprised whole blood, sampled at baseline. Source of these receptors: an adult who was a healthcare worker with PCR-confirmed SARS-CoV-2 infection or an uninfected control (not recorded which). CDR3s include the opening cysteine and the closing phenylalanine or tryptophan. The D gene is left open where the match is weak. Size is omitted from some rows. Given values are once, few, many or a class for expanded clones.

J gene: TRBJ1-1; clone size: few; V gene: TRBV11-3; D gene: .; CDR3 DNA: TGTGCCAGCAGCTTACAAGGAACCCCGAAGGCTGAAGCTTTCTTT; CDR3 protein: CASSLQGTPKAEAFF
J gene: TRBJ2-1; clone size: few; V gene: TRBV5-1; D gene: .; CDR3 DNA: TGCGCCAGCAGCCCCTCCGGGGGGCGTTACAATGAGCAGTTCTTC; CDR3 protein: CASSPSGGRYNEQFF
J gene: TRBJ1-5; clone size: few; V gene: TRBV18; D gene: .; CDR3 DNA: TGTGCCAGCTCACCATATGGCGGAGATAGCAATCAGCCCCAGCATTTT; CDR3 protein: CASSPYGGDSNQPQHF
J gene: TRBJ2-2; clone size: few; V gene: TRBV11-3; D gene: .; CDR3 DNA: TGTGCCAGCAGCTTATCGACTTCGAACACCGGGGAGCTGTTTTTT; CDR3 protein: CASSLSTSNTGELFF
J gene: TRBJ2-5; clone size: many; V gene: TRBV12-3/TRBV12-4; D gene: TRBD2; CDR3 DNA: TGTGCCAGCAGTTTAGCAGCTAGCGGGCAAGAGACCCAGTACTTC; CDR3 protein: CASSLAASGQETQYF
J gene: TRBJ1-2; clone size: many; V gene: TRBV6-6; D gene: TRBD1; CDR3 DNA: TGTGCCAGCATAAAGACAGGGGGAGGCTATGGCTACACCTTC; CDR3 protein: CASIKTGGGYGYTF
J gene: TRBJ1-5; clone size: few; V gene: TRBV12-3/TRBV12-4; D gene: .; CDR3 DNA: TGTGCCAGCAGTTTAATAGGGTCCGAGGGGACGGGTCAGCCCCAGCATTTT; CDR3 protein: CASSLIGSEGTGQPQHF
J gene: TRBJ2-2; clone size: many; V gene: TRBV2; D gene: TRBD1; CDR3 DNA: TGTGCCAGCTACAGGGGCGGGGAGCTGTTTTTT; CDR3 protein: CASYRGGELFF
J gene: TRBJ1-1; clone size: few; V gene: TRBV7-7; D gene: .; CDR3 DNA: TGTGCTACCCAGGGAGGCACTGAAGCTTTCTTT; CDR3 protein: CATQGGTEAFF
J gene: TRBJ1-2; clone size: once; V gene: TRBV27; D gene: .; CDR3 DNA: TGTGCCAGCAGTTTAGGGCGGGGAGCTAACTATGGCTACACCTTC; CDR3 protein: CASSLGRGANYGYTF
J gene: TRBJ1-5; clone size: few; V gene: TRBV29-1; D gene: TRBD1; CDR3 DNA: TGCAGCGTTGGCCAGGGGGGCGGTCAGCCCCAGCATTTT; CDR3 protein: CSVGQGGGQPQHF
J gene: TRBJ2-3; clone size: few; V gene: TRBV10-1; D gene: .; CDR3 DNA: TGCGCCAGCAGTGCTCGGGGCAGTAGCACAGATACGCAGTATTTT; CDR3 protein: CASSARGSSTDTQYF
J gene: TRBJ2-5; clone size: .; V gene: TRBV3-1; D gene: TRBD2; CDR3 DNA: TGTGCCAGCAGCCCGAGACTAGCGGGGGCCCAGTACTTC; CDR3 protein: CASSPRLAGAQYF
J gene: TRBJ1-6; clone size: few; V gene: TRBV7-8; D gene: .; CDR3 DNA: TGTGCCAGCAGCTTAAGATTGGGACCGAGCTCCTATAATTCACCCCTCCACTTT; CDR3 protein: CASSLRLGPSSYNSPLHF
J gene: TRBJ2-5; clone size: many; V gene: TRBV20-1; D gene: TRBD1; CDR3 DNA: TGCAGTGCTAGAGATAAGGACAGGAAACTCGCCTGGGAAGAGACCCAGTACTTC; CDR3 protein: CSARDKDRKLAWEETQYF
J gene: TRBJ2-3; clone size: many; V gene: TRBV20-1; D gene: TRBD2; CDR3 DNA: TGCAGTGCTAGACCGACGAAAGGGACTAGCGGGGATACGCAGTATTTT; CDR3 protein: CSARPTKGTSGDTQYF
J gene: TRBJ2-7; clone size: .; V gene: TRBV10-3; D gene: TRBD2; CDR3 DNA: TGTGCCATCAGTGCAGAGTCCGGACTAGCCCGTTACGAGCAGTACTTC; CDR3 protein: CAISAESGLARYEQYF
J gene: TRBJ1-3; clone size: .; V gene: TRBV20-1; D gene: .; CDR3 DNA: TGCAGTGCTAGAGAAGGCACCACCCCTGTGGCTGGAAACACCATATATTTT; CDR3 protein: CSAREGTTPVAGNTIYF
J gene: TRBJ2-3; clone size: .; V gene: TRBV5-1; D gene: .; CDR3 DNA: TGCGCCAGCAGCTTAGGGGCTAGCACAGATACGCAGTATTTT; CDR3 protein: CASSLGASTDTQYF
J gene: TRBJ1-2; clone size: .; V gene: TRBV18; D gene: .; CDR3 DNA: TGTGCCAGCTCACCACCGAAGGCCCGGGTCATCTATGGCTACACCTTC; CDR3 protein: CASSPPKARVIYGYTF
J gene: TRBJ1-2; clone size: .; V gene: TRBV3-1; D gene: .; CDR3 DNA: TGTGCCAGCAGCCAAGCTGACCTTAATGGCTACACCTTC; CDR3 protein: CASSQADLNGYTF
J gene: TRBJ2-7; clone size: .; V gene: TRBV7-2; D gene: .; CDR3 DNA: TGTGCCAGCGGCTTAGATGTCTCTTCGGGGCAGTACTTC; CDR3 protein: CASGLDVSSGQYF
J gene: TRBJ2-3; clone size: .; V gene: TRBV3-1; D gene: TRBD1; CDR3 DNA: TGTGCCAGCAGCCATTTGAGGACAGGGTTCACAGATACGCAGTATTTT; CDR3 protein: CASSHLRTGFTDTQYF
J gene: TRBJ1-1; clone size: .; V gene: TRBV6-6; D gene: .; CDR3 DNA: TGTGCCAGCAGTTACGGTGAAGCTTTCTTT; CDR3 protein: CASSYGEAFF
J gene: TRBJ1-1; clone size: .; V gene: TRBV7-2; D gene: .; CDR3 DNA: TGTGCCAGCAGCACCAGACAGAACAAGAACACTGAAGCTTTCTTT; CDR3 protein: CASSTRQNKNTEAFF
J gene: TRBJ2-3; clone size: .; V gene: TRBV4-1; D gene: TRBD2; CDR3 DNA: TGCGCCAGCAGCCAAGATCCTAGCGGGGCCGCAGATACGCAGTATTTT; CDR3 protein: CASSQDPSGAADTQYF
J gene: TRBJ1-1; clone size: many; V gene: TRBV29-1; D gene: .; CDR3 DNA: TGCAGCGTCGGAGGATCGCCCGACACTGAAGCTTTCTTT; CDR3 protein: CSVGGSPDTEAFF
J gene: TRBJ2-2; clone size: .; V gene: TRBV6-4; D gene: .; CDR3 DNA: TGTGCCAGCAGTGCCACCGGCACCGGGGAGCTGTTTTTT; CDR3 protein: CASSATGTGELFF
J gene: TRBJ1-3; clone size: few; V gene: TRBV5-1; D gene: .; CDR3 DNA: TGCGCCAGCAGCTTAGGGTTCTCTGGAAACACCACATATTTT; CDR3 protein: CASSLGFSGNTTYF
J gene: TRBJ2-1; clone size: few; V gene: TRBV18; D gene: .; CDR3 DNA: TGTGCCAGCTCGCCTTCGGGGGTTGCGAAGAAGCAGTTCTTC; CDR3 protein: CASSPSGVAKKQFF
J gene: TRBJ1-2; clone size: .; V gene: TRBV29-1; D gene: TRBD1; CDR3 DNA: TGCAGCGGCCGACAGGGGCTTAGCTATGGCTACACCTTC; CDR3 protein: CSGRQGLSYGYTF
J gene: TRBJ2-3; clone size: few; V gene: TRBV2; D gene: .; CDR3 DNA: TGTGCCAGCAGGGTGGACAGTGGAATACTCTCGGGTACGCAGTATTTT; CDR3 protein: CASRVDSGILSGTQYF
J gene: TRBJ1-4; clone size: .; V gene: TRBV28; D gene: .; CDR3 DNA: TGTGCCAGCAGTTTCTCGGGATATAAACTGTTTTTT; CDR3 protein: CASSFSGYKLFF
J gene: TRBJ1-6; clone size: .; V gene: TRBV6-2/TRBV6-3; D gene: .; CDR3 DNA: TGTGCCAGCAGTTCCGAACCGGGAGGGGAGAATTCACCCCTCCACTTT; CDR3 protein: CASSSEPGGENSPLHF
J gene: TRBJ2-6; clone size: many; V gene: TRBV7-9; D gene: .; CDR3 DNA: TGTGCCAGCAGCTTCTGGGCAGCCTCCTCTGGGGCCAACGTCCTGACTTTC; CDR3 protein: CASSFWAASSGANVLTF
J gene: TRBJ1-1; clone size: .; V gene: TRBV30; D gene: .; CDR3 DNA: TGTGCCTGGAGTGTAAAAACGGACACTGAAGCTTTCTTT; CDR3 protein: CAWSVKTDTEAFF
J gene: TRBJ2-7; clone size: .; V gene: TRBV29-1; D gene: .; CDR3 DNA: TGCAGCGTCAGAACGCCAGCTACCTACGAGCAGTACTTC; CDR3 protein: CSVRTPATYEQYF
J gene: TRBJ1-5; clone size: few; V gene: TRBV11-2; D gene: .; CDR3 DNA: TGTGCCAGCAGCTTATCCCAAGGGATGAATCAGCCCCAGCATTTT; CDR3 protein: CASSLSQGMNQPQHF
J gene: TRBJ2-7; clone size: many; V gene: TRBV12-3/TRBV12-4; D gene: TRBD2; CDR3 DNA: TGTGCCAGCACCCTGACAGCGGGGGGCAACTTACTTCCCGAGCAGTACTTC; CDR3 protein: CASTLTAGGNLLPEQYF
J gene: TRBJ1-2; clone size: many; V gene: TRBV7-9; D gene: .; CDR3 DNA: TGTGCCAGCAGCTTATCAGGCCAAGCTAACTATGGCTACACCTTC; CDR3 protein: CASSLSGQANYGYTF
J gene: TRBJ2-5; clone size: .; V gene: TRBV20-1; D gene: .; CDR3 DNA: TGCAGTACCCTAGAGTTGGCAGGCCAAGAGACCCAGTACTTC; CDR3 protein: CSTLELAGQETQYF
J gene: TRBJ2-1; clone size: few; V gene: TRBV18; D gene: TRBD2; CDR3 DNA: TGTGCCAGCTCGCCGGGACTAGCGTCTTACAATGAGCAGTTCTTC; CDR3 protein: CASSPGLASYNEQFF